The present TCR beta chain was sequenced within a study of patients and donors after allogeneic stem cell transplantation. The CDR3 loop spans 15 amino acids. Via MiXCR, TCRdb re-called the RT-PCR reads, giving one row per CDR3 protein. The profile shows 25,000 or so distinct CDR3 sequences, about 8% of them singletons. Ten or more counts support this clonotype. This TCR was recovered from a human donor who was either an allogeneic HSCT recipient or a stem cell or donor lymphocyte infusion donor (not recorded which). It is not recorded whose cells these are; they may come from a transplant donor. The V call is TRBV21-1, the J call TRBJ2-5. TRBV21-1 is listed as a pseudogene. The specimen was blood, either unsorted or a sorted T cell fraction (not recorded which). CDR3 sequence reads: CASSTLPGSQETQYF. CDR3 coding DNA: TGTGCCAGCAGCACCTTACCAGGATCACAAGAGACCCAGTACTTC.